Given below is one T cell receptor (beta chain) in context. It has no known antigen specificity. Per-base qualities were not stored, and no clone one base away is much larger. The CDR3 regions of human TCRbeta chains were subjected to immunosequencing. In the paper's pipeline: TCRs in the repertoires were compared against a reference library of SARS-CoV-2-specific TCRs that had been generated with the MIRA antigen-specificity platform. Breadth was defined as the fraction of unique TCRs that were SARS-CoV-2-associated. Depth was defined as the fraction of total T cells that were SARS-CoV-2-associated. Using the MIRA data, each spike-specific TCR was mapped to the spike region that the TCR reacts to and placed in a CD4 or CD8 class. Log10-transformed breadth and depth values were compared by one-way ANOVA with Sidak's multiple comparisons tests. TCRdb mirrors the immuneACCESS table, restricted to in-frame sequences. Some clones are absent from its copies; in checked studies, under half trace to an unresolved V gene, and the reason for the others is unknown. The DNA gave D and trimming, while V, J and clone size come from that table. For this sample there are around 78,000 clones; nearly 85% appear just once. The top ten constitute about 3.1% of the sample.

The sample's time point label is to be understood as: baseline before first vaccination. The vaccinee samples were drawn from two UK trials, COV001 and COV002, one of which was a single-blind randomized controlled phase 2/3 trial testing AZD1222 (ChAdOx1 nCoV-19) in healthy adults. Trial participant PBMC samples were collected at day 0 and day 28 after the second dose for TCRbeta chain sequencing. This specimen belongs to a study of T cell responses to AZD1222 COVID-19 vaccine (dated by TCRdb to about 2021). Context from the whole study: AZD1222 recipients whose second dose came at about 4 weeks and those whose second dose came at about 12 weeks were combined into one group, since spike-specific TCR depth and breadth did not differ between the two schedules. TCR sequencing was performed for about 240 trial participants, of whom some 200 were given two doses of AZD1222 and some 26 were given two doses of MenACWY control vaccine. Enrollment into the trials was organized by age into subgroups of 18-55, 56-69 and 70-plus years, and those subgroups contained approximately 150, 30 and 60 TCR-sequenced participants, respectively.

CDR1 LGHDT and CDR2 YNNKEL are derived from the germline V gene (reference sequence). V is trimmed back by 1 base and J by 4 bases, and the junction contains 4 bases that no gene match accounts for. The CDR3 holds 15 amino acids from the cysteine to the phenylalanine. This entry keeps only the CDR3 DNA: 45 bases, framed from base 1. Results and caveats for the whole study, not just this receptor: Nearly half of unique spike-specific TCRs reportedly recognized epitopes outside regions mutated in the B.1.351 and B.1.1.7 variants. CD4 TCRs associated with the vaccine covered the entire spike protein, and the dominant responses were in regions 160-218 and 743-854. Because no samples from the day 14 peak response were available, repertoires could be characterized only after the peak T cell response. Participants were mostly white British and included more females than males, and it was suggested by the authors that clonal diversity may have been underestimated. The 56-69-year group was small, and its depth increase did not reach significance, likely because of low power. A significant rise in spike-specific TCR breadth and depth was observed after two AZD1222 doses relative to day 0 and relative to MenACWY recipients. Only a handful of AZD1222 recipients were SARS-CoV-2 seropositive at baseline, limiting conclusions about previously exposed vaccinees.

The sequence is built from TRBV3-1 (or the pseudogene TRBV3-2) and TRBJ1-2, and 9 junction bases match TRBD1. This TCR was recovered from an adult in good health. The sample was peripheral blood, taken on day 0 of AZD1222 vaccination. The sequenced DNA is TGTGCCAGCAGCCAAGGGGGACAGGGAGCCTATGGCTACACCTTC. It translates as CASSQGGQGAYGYTF.